Following are 18 T cell receptor beta chains from one sample sequenced in a study of somatic mutations in cytotoxic T cells in rheumatoid arthritis. Method: immunoSEQ multiplex PCR; TCRdb's copy keeps in-frame clones and lacks some. The sample comprises about 11,000 clones, about 80% of which are singletons, and 8% to 9.5% rests with the top ten. Sequencing was done on a sample of CD8+ T cells sorted from blood. These receptors were taken from a woman aged 55-70 years with rheumatoid arthritis.

The V and J genes are TRBV19 and TRBJ2-3; TRBD2 matches 7 bases. The germline gives CDR1 LNHDA, CDR2 SQIVND (reference sequence). The CDR3 consists of 16 residues. With V trimmed by 3 bases and J by 10 bases, 16 bases remained unmatched. The CDR3 DNA is TGTGCCAGTAGTATCGGAATAGCGGGTAGAGGTGGAGCGCAGTATTTT. The encoded protein is CASSIGIAGRGGAQYF.

J is TRBJ1-6 and V is TRBV5-1, with no clear D. Germline V gene lookup returns CDR1 SGHRS and CDR2 YFSETQ. The germline V and J ends were trimmed by 0 bases and 7 bases, with 11 bases remaining between them. This CDR3 has 15 residues. For the CDR3, the DNA is TGCGCCAGCAGCTTGGCTGACACCGAAAATTCACCCCTCCACTTT. It codes for CASSLADTENSPLHF.

The chain links TRBV19 to TRBJ2-1; TRBD1 might be the D (6 bases). Trimming took off 1 base at V and 5 bases at J, with 12 bases between the two ends. Per the germline V gene, CDR1 is LNHDA and CDR2 is SQIVND (reference sequence). This CDR3 is 15 amino acids long. CDR3 protein: CASSIGTAEHNEQFF. The CDR3 nucleotides read TGTGCCAGTAGTATAGGGACAGCGGAACACAATGAGCAGTTCTTC.

The chain recombines TRBV28 with TRBJ2-7; 7 bases are shared with TRBD2. Germline CDR1 reads MDHEN; CDR2 reads SYDVKM. V shed 3 bases and J 5 bases; nucleotides not matched to a gene: 7. CDR3 size: 14 residues. The CDR3 DNA is TGTGCCAGCAGTTTCCGCGGGAGTGGCGACGAGCAGTACTTC. It yields the protein CASSFRGSGDEQYF.

The V and J genes are TRBV27 and TRBJ2-3; 13 bases agree with TRBD2. The ends lost 4 bases at V and 5 bases at J; junction bases unmatched: 15. In germline, CDR1 is MNHEY, CDR2 SMNVEV (reference sequence). There are 19 residues in the CDR3. CDR3 in DNA: TGTGCCAGCAGTTCCCACTTCGACTTACTAGCGGGAGGGTTAGATACGCAGTATTTT. As protein: CASSSHFDLLAGGLDTQYF.

V and J are TRBV25-1 and TRBJ2-1; TRBD2 might be the D (6 bases). The germline gives CDR1 MGHDK, CDR2 SYGVNS. This CDR3 is 15 amino acids long. The germline V and J ends were trimmed by 4 bases and 6 bases, with 16 bases remaining between them. CDR3 nucleotides: TGTGCCAGCAGTGGCCTCGGGAGTCTCTCCAATGAGCAGTTCTTC. It codes for CASSGLGSLSNEQFF.

This sequence joins TRBV14 and TRBJ2-1; 13 bases align to TRBD2. The length of the CDR3 is 14 residues. Germline assignment: CDR1 SGHDN and CDR2 FVKESK. V dropped 6 bases and J dropped 7; count of bases not matched to a gene: 3. As DNA, the CDR3 is TGTGCCAGCAGAAGGACTAGCGGGAGAAATGAGCAGTTCTTC. The encoded protein is CASRRTSGRNEQFF.

This rearrangement joins TRBV6-6 to TRBJ2-1; 11 bases match TRBD2. Trimming took 1 base from V and 10 from J; bases not matched to a gene: 3. CDR3 size: 14 residues. Germline V CDR1 and CDR2: MNHNY, SVGAGI (reference sequence). The DNA of the CDR3 is TGTGCCAGCAGTTACTTTCTAGCGGGAGGAGAGCAGTTCTTC. Amino acid sequence: CASSYFLAGGEQFF.

The chain employs TRBV27 and TRBJ2-1, with TRBD2 matching over 8 bases. Trimming removed 0 bases from V and 3 bases from J; junction bases left unmatched: 4. The CDR3 length is 16 residues. Looked up from germline, CDR1 is MNHEY and CDR2 is SMNVEV (reference sequence). CDR3 coding DNA: TGTGCCAGCAGTTTATCTCCAGCGGGAGTCTACAATGAGCAGTTCTTC. It is translated as CASSLSPAGVYNEQFF.

The chain joins TRBV27 to TRBJ1-2, with 8 bases lining up with TRBD1. The CDR3 loop spans 15 amino acids. CDR1 is MNHEY, CDR2 SMNVEV, per germline (reference sequence). V was pared by 0 bases and J by 6 bases, with 6 bases of the junction left unmatched. The chain's CDR3 is CASSLSPAGGHGYTF. For the CDR3, the DNA is TGTGCCAGCAGTTTATCCCCGGCAGGGGGCCATGGCTACACCTTC.

This sequence joins TRBV29-1 and TRBJ2-1; perhaps TRBD1 as D (6 bases). Trimming removed 6 bases at V and 12 bases at J, with 15 bases between. Germline V gene lookup returns CDR1 SQVTM and CDR2 ANQGSEA. This CDR3 is 11 amino acids long. In DNA, the CDR3 is TGCAGCGTAGCCCGTACGACAGGGCAGTTCTTC. Protein sequence: CSVARTTGQFF.

CDR3 sequence (DNA): TGTGCCAGCAGTTTAACGAGCGGGAGTTTTAACTACGAGCAGTACTTC. This sequence encodes CASSLTSGSFNYEQYF. V and J are TRBV28 and TRBJ2-5; 8 bases line up with TRBD2. The J call may be incorrect, as the DNA end agrees better with TRBJ2-7. Germline V CDR1 and CDR2: MDHEN, SYDVKM. The CDR3 sequence is 16 residues long.

The genes are TRBV27 and TRBJ2-2; 8 bases map to TRBD2. CDR1 and CDR2 from the germline V gene are MNHEY and SMNVEV (reference sequence). Trimming cost V 6 bases and J 9 bases; bases outside gene matches: 9. The CDR3 spans 14 residues. CDR3 nucleotide sequence: TGTGCCAGCAGCTCTTTTGCGGGAGGCCGGGAGCTGTTTTTT. This gives the protein CASSSFAGGRELFF.

Concerning this clone itself: At one end the junction does not follow the germline gene, possibly because of a read error. V usage is TRBV27 and J usage is TRBJ2-5; D is possibly TRBD2 (6 bases). This CDR3 region has 15 residues. Germline CDR1 MNHEY, CDR2 SMNVEV (reference sequence). In DNA, the CDR3 is TGTGCCAGCAGTCTATCGCAAGGAGCGGGCGGGACCCAGTACTTC. This codes for CASSLSQGAGGTQYF.

V gene TRBV9 combines with J gene TRBJ2-7; 7 bases are shared with TRBD2. The V gene's germline CDR1 is SGDLS and CDR2 YYNGEE. V dropped 4 bases and J dropped 5; count of bases not matched to a gene: 12. The CDR3 runs to 15 residues. As DNA, the CDR3 is TGTGCCAGCAGCCTTTCTGGGAGCGGGAACAACGAGCAGTACTTC. It codes for CASSLSGSGNNEQYF.

CDR3 bases: TGTGCCACCAGCAGACGGGGAACCAACGTCCTGACTTTC. Translated, it gives CATSRRGTNVLTF. The chain carries TRBV15 and TRBJ2-6, with D perhaps matching TRBD2 (5 bases). Germline V gene data show CDR1 as LNHNV and CDR2 as YYDKDF (reference sequence). This CDR3 contains 13 residues. V lost 2 bases to trimming and J lost 8 bases, with 7 bases between them.

The chain is built from TRBV7-2 and TRBJ2-3, with D possibly matching TRBD2 (6 bases). CDR3 length equals 16 residues. V gave up 2 bases and J gave up 0 bases, with 12 bases separating them. Germline CDR1 and CDR2: SGHTA and FQGNSA. CDR3 region: CASSLIAGLSTDTQYF. The CDR3 region has the DNA TGTGCCAGCAGCTTAATTGCGGGACTTAGCACAGATACGCAGTATTTT. The full variable domain, its missing parts supplied by reference TRBV7-2 and TRBJ2-3, is GAGVSQSPSNKVTEKGKDVELRCDPISGHTALYWYRQSLGQGLEFLIYFQGNSAPDKSGLPSDRFSAERTGGSVSTLTIQRTQQEDSAVYLCASSLIAGLSTDTQYFGPGTRLTVL.

The chain joins TRBV13 to TRBJ2-1, with TRBD2 matching 8 bases. Germline CDR1 reads PRHDT; CDR2 reads FYEKMQ (reference sequence). This CDR3 region has 15 residues. With V trimmed by 1 base and J by 7 bases, 6 bases remained unmatched. CDR3 in DNA: TGTGCCAGCAGCTTAGTCGGGACTAGGGGGAATGAGCAGTTCTTC. It specifies CASSLVGTRGNEQFF.